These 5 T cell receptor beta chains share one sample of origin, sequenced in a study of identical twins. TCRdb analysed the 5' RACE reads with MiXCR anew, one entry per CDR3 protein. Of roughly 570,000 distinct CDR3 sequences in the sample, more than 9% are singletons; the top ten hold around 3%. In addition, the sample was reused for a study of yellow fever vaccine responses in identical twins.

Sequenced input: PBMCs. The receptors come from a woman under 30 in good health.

Here the CDR3 reads CASSQGQGPTYEQYF. The CDR3 coding sequence is TGTGCCAGCAGCCAAGGTCAGGGGCCCACCTACGAGCAGTACTTC. The chain employs TRBV9 and TRBJ2-7; perhaps TRBD1 as D (6 bases). Trimming left V 4 bases short and J 2 bases short, with 16 bases between. The CDR3 sequence is 15 residues long. The germline CDR1 and CDR2 sequences are SGDLS and YYNGEE.

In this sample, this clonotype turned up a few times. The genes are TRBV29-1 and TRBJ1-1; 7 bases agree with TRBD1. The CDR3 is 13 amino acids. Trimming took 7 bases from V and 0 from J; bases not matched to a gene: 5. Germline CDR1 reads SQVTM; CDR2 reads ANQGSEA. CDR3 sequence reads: CSGHRGLNTEAFF. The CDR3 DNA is TGCAGCGGGCACAGGGGACTGAACACTGAAGCTTTCTTT.

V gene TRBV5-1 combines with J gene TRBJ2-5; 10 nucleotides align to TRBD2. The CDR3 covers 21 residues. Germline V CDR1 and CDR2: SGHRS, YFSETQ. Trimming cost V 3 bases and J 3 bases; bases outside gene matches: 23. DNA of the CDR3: TGCGCCAGCAGCTCCAGTCTAGCGGGAGACTCCCTTCTCCCCCCCGAAGAGACCCAGTACTTC. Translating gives CASSSSLAGDSLLPPEETQYF. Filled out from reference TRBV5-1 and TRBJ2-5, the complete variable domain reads KAGVTQTPRYLIKTRGQQVTLSCSPISGHRSVSWYQQTPGQGLQFLFEYFSETQRNKGNFPGRFSGRQFSNSRSEMNVSTLELGDSALYLCASSSSLAGDSLLPPEETQYFGPGTRLLVL.

The chain's CDR3 is CASSLGQTGGETQYF. The CDR3 coding sequence is TGTGCCAGCAGCTTGGGACAGACAGGGGGCGAGACCCAGTACTTC. The genes are TRBV7-2 and TRBJ2-5; 10 bases are shared with TRBD1. The CDR3 totals 15 residues. V dropped 3 bases and J dropped 5; count of bases not matched to a gene: 6. Germline V lookup: CDR1 SGHTA, CDR2 FQGNSA.

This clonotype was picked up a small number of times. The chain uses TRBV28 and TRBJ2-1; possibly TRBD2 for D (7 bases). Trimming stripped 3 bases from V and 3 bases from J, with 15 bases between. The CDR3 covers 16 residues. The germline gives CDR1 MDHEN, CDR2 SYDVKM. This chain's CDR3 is CASSFRAGAHYNEQFF. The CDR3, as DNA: TGTGCCAGCAGTTTCAGGGCGGGGGCCCACTACAATGAGCAGTTCTTC.